These 10 T cell receptor beta chains were all obtained from the same sample, sequenced in a study of blood T cell repertoires in COVID-19. Produced via immunoSEQ multiplex PCR; TCRdb's table is partial and in-frame only. The table has a few hundred thousand clones, nearly 90% seen once. Sequencing was done on a sample of PBMCs or T cells enriched from blood (not recorded which). Receptors originate from a woman between 25 and 40 years old who had recovered from COVID-19.

The chain combines TRBV6-5 with TRBJ1-2; 9 nucleotides line up with TRBD1. V lost 6 bases, J lost 7 bases, and 6 bases stayed unmatched. The CDR3 length is 13 residues. Germline CDR1 reads MNHEY; CDR2 reads SVGAGI. This chain's CDR3 is CASSPGQGGGYTF. CDR3 bases: TGTGCCAGCAGCCCGGGACAGGGTGGTGGCTACACCTTC.

The chain is built from TRBV2 and TRBJ1-1, with 7 positions matching TRBD1. Trimming took 5 bases from V and 8 from J; bases not matched to a gene: 2. CDR1 is SNHLY and CDR2 is FYNNEI in the germline V gene. The length of the CDR3 is 11 residues. CDR3 bases: TGTGCCAGCAGTAGACAGGGAGAAGCTTTCTTT. Residues: CASSRQGEAFF.

CDR3 protein: CASSLRGQGVMNTEAFF. The CDR3 DNA sequence: TGTGCCAGCAGCTTGAGAGGACAGGGGGTTATGAACACTGAAGCTTTCTTT. The genes are TRBV5-4 and TRBJ1-1, with TRBD1 matching 10 bases. CDR3 length: 17 amino acids. V was clipped by 1 base and J by 0 bases; unmatched bases: 6. Germline V CDR1 and CDR2: SGHNT, YYREEE (reference sequence). Complete variable domain (other parts from reference TRBV5-4 and TRBJ1-1): ETGVTQSPTHLIKTRGQQVTLRCSSQSGHNTVSWYQQALGQGPQFIFQYYREEENGRGNFPPRFSGLQFPNYSSELNVNALELDDSALYLCASSLRGQGVMNTEAFFGQGTRLTVV.

The CDR3 here is CASRGQGARGYTF. CDR3 sequence (DNA): TGTGCCAGCAGAGGACAGGGGGCGCGTGGCTACACCTTC. The chain employs TRBV6-6 and TRBJ1-2, with 11 bases aligning to TRBD1. This CDR3 has 13 residues. Unmatched junction bases numbered 4, after V lost 6 bases and J lost 7 bases. The germline V gene has CDR1 MNHNY and CDR2 SVGAGI (reference sequence).

The chain recombines TRBV5-6 with TRBJ2-7; TRBD1 matches at 11 bases. Germline V gene data show CDR1 as SGHDT and CDR2 as YYEEEE. V dropped 4 bases and J dropped 5; count of bases not matched to a gene: 5. The CDR3 sequence is 14 residues long. The CDR3 spells CASSEGQGGNEQYF. The CDR3 DNA reads TGTGCCAGCAGCGAGGGACAGGGGGGGAACGAGCAGTACTTC.

The rearrangement joins TRBV7-2 to TRBJ1-1, with D possibly TRBD1 on 5 matching bases. Germline CDR1 reads SGHTA; CDR2 reads FQGNSA. This CDR3 contains 12 residues. Trimming pared 5 bases from V and 5 bases from J, leaving 9 bases between. The CDR3 region is CASSHGGTEAFF. For the CDR3, the DNA is TGTGCCAGCAGCCACGGGGGGACTGAAGCTTTCTTT.

Worth noting for this clone: The sample has other DNA sequences that encode this CDR3 too. This chain uses TRBV29-1 with TRBJ1-3; D remains unclear. The CDR3 length is 12 residues. Germline V CDR1 and CDR2: SQVTM, ANQGSEA. V dropped 6 bases and J dropped 0 bases, with 6 bases sitting between them. The CDR3 reads CSVPGSGNTIYF. CDR3 bases: TGCAGCGTACCGGGCTCTGGAAACACCATATATTTT.

The genes are TRBV5-4 and TRBJ1-1, with D possibly being TRBD1 (5 bases). Trimming cost V 4 bases and J 0 bases, with 13 bases left between them. Germline CDR1 reads SGHNT; CDR2 reads YYREEE (reference sequence). The CDR3 spans 15 residues. The CDR3 DNA is TGTGCCAGCAGCAACCTACAGGACATGAACACTGAAGCTTTCTTT. Amino acid sequence: CASSNLQDMNTEAFF.

This clone showed up just once. This sequence joins TRBV5-1 and TRBJ1-1, with 7 bases that match TRBD1. The V gene's germline CDR1 is SGHRS and CDR2 YFSETQ. The V segment lost 3 bases and the J segment 0 bases; nucleotides outside the gene matches: 8. The CDR3 runs 16 residues. The CDR3 sequence: CASSSGGTAMNTEAFF. DNA for the CDR3: TGCGCCAGCAGCTCAGGAGGGACAGCTATGAACACTGAAGCTTTCTTT.

The chain couples TRBV4-1 to TRBJ1-1; D gene unclear. Trimming took off 3 bases at V and 7 bases at J, with 9 bases between the two ends. Germline V gene sequence: CDR1 MGHRA, CDR2 YSYEKL. The CDR3 is 12 amino acids. The CDR3 sequence: CASSQTTSEAFF. CDR3 nucleotide sequence: TGCGCCAGCAGCCAGACAACAAGTGAAGCTTTCTTT.